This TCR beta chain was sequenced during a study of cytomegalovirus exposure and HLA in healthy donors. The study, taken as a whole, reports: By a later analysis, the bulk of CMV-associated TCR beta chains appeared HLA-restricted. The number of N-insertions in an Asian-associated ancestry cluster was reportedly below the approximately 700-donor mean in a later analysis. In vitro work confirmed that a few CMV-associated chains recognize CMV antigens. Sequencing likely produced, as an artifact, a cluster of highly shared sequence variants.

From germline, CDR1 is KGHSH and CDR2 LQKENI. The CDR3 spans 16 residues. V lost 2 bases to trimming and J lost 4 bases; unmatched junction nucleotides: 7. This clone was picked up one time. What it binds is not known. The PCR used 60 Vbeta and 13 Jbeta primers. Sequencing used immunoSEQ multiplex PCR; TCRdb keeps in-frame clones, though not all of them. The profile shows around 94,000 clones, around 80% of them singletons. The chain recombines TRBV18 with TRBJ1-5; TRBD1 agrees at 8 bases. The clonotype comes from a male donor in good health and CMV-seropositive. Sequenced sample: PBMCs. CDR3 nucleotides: TGTGCCAGCTCACCAAACAGGGGGACAGGTAATCAGCCCCAGCATTTT. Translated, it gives CASSPNRGTGNQPQHF.